A selection of T cell receptor beta chains follows, all from one sample in a study of blood T cells in healthy people across ages. TCRdb independently ran MiXCR on the 5' RACE reads; one entry per CDR3 protein. The data contain fewer than 1.5 million distinct CDR3 sequences, approximately 40% of them singletons. Sequencing was carried out using blood. The receptor set was obtained from a woman younger than 35 in good health. CDR3s include the opening cysteine and the closing phenylalanine or tryptophan. The order of the fields is clone size, V gene, J gene, CDR3 protein. Only part of the rows carry a size: once, few, many, or a class if the clone is expanded.

>.|TRBV5-1|TRBJ2-3
CASSRLTGTTDTQYF
>.|TRBV20-1|TRBJ2-1
CSAPRPAGYNEQFF
>.|TRBV20-1|.
CSASGQTDYEQYF
>.|TRBV12-3/TRBV12-4|TRBJ2-1
CASSDGRVNYNEQFF
>.|TRBV3-1|TRBJ2-2
CASSQDRLVSGELFF
>few|TRBV12-3/TRBV12-4|TRBJ2-1
CASLQGNEQFF
>.|TRBV2|TRBJ2-1
CATLDIDRPFPEQFF
>.|TRBV7-2|TRBJ2-7
CASSLYGRDPYEQYF
>.|TRBV7-8|TRBJ1-6
CASSLNSRDYNSPLHF
>.|TRBV10-3|TRBJ2-3
CAISGLAGADRADADTQYF
>.|TRBV3-1|TRBJ1-6
CASSQDPWMAERGNSPLHF
>.|TRBV5-1|TRBJ2-1
CASSLGPVGTYNEQFF
>.|TRBV20-1|TRBJ2-1
CSARLFSGGARVNEQFF
>.|TRBV3-1|TRBJ2-7
CASSQDFGYEQYF
>.|TRBV20-1|TRBJ2-7
CSARGSTSGYEQYF